Each of the 19 T cell receptor beta chains below was sequenced from the same sample in a study of T cells expressing NK-cell markers. Each CDR3 protein gets one entry in TCRdb, which reprocessed the 5' RACE reads and gives no DNA. Here the sample table reports some 460,000 distinct CDR3 sequences. The sample comprised blood T cells: a sorted CD56 or NKG2C T cell subset, CD4+ or CD8+ T cells, or bulk PBMC T cells (not recorded which). These receptors were taken from a woman in her forties or fifties in good health.

V and J are TRBV20-1 and TRBJ2-2. Germline V gene sequence: CDR1 DFQATT, CDR2 SNEGSKA (reference sequence). The CDR3 runs to 15 residues. CDR3 loop: CSARGQLAGKRELFF.

This chain joins TRBV13 and TRBJ2-6; TCRdb indicates TRBD1, and absent DNA this call remains unverified. Germline values: CDR1 PRHDT, CDR2 FYEKMQ (reference sequence). This CDR3 is 18 amino acids long. Here the CDR3 reads CASSRSGTAFSGANVLTF.

CDR3: CATSRGDKNSPNQPQHF. The V and J genes are TRBV15 and TRBJ1-5. From germline, CDR1 is LNHNV and CDR2 YYDKDF (reference sequence). This CDR3 spans 17 amino acids.

V and J are TRBV27 and TRBJ1-5. Germline loops: CDR1 MNHEY, CDR2 SMNVEV (reference sequence). This CDR3 has 12 amino acids. CDR3 amino acids: CASSRANQPQHF.

V usage is TRBV3-1 and J usage is TRBJ2-5. This CDR3 region has 13 residues. The germline gives CDR1 LGHDT, CDR2 YNNKEL (reference sequence). CDR3 sequence reads: CASSQDLVSGQYF.

The gene calls are TRBV20-1 and TRBJ2-1; TCRdb's assignment of TRBD2 cannot be checked, as there is no DNA. The CDR3 is 16 residues long. CDR1 is DFQATT and CDR2 is SNEGSKA in the germline V gene (reference sequence). The CDR3 protein is CSARDVAAGGFNEQFF.

J is TRBJ2-5 and V is TRBV15; with no DNA, the TCRdb D assignment of TRBD2 cannot be verified. The CDR3 totals 15 residues. Germline CDR1 and CDR2: LNHNV and YYDKDF (reference sequence). CDR3 loop: CATSRAGPYQETQYF.

This chain links TRBV11-2 with TRBJ1-2; the D gene TCRdb calls, TRBD1, cannot be checked with no DNA. From germline, CDR1 is SGHAT and CDR2 FQNNGV. The CDR3 consists of 14 residues. Here the CDR3 reads CASSGTGKHNGYTF.

The chain is built from TRBV12-3 or TRBV12-4 and TRBJ2-7; the D call of TRBD1 rests on TCRdb alone, since no DNA is present to check it. The CDR3 runs 13 residues. Here the CDR3 reads CASTPGVSYEQYF.

The CDR3 loop reads CAISESRGMGTDTQYF. V gene TRBV10-3 combines with J gene TRBJ2-3; TCRdb proposes TRBD1, but this gene call is untestable without DNA. Germline values: CDR1 ENHRY, CDR2 SYGVKD. This CDR3 spans 16 amino acids.

The rearrangement joins TRBV5-5 to TRBJ1-1; the TRBD1 assignment by TCRdb is unverifiable without DNA. The germline gives CDR1 SGHKS, CDR2 YYEKEE (reference sequence). This CDR3 is built from 16 residues. CDR3 amino acids: CASSLGQGRIYGEAFF.

This chain joins TRBV11-2 and TRBJ2-1; the D call of TRBD1 rests on TCRdb alone, since no DNA is present to check it. Per the germline V gene, CDR1 is SGHAT and CDR2 is FQNNGV. This CDR3 spans 17 amino acids. CDR3 residues: CASSQIGGVVAYNEQFF.

V is TRBV10-2 and J is TRBJ2-3. This CDR3 has 15 residues. From germline, CDR1 is WSHSY and CDR2 SAAADI. CDR3 loop: CASSESSRNTDTQYF.

This chain links TRBV24-1 with TRBJ2-2. CDR1 and CDR2 from the germline V gene are KGHDR and SFDVKD. This CDR3 spans 11 amino acids. CDR3 sequence reads: CATSGTGELFF.

V is TRBV6-1 and J is TRBJ2-1; as DNA is missing, the TRBD2 call by TCRdb cannot be tested. CDR1 is MNHNS, CDR2 SASEGT, per germline. The CDR3 length is 15 residues. CDR3 region: CASSVMGRRYNEQFF.

This chain links TRBV27 with TRBJ2-1; TCRdb designates TRBD2, a call that cannot be tested without DNA. The germline V gene has CDR1 MNHEY and CDR2 SMNVEV (reference sequence). This CDR3 has 16 amino acids. CDR3 sequence reads: CASSKLGGTSGNEQFF.

This chain connects TRBV10-3 to TRBJ1-1; TCRdb calls TRBD1, which cannot be checked without DNA. Germline loops: CDR1 ENHRY, CDR2 SYGVKD. The CDR3 is 13 residues long. CDR3 in amino acids: CAISGTGGTEAFF.

The chain has TRBV10-3 and TRBJ2-3; TCRdb outputs TRBD1, but without DNA this stays unchecked. The CDR3 extends over 16 amino acids. CDR1 is ENHRY and CDR2 is SYGVKD in the germline V gene. The CDR3 spells CAISPRGERNTDTQYF.

The V and J genes are TRBV7-8 and TRBJ2-3; TCRdb outputs TRBD2, but without DNA this stays unchecked. This CDR3 is built from 16 residues. Germline CDR1 SGHVS, CDR2 FQNEAQ. The CDR3 protein is CASSLLADASTDTQYF.